Listed here is a single TCR beta chain. The target antigen is unknown. The sample is drawn from a study of T cell repertoires in cytomegalovirus infection. In the study overall: Public TCR beta signatures provided an indication of both CMV infection and a matching HLA type. Study results and caveats: Totalled public TCR beta family frequency picked out people who carried CMV plus the relevant HLA. The ex vivo response was dominated by HLA-C-restricted CMV-specific TCR beta clonotypes.

This CDR3 is 13 amino acids long. The germline gives CDR1 MDHEN, CDR2 SYDVKM. V lost 8 bases and J 4 bases, leaving 12 bases between the germline ends. Each CDR3 protein gets one entry after TCRdb re-called the reads with MiXCR. The repertoire holds around 740,000 distinct CDR3 sequences, with 35% to 45% as singletons. What was sequenced was PBMCs. The chain combines TRBV28 with TRBJ1-3; no clear D gene. The origin of this receptor is a human donor in good health (CMV status not recorded). Some clones in this sample may be carry-over from other donors' samples. The CDR3 loop is CASGTPEGNTIYF. The CDR3 DNA follows: TGTGCCAGCGGAACGCCGGAGGGAAACACCATATATTTT. The whole variable domain, remainder taken from reference TRBV28 and TRBJ1-3, is DVKVTQSSRYLVKRTGEKVFLECVQDMDHENMFWYRQDPGLGLRLIYFSYDVKMKEKGDIPEGYSVSREKKERFSLILESASTNQTSMYLCASGTPEGNTIYFGEGSWLTVV.